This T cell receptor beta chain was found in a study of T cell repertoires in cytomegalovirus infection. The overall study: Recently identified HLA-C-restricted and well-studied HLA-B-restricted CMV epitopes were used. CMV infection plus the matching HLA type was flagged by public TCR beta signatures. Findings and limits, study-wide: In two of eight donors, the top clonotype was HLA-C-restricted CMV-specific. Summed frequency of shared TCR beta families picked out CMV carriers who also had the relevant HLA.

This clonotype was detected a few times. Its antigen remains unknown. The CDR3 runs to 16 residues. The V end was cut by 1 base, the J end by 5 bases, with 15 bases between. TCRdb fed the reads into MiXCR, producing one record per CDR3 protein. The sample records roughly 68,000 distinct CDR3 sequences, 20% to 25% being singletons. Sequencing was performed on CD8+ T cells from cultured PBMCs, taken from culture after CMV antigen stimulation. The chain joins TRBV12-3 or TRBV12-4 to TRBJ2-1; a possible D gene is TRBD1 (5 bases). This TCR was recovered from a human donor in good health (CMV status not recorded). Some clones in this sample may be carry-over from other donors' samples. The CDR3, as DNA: TGTGCCAGCAGTTTAGACGTAGGGGTGGCGAACAATGAGCAGTTCTTC. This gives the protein CASSLDVGVANNEQFF.